A single sample is the source of the 26 T cell receptor beta chains below, sequenced in a study of blood T cell repertoires in COVID-19. Clones were read by immunoSEQ multiplex PCR, and TCRdb kept only the in-frame ones, dropping some. The table lists some 140,000 clones, around three quarters of them singletons. Specimen: peripheral blood. The receptor set was obtained from a man between 60 and 75 years old with acute or convalescent COVID-19.

The V gene is TRBV5-6, the J gene TRBJ1-1, with 7 bases lining up with TRBD1. This CDR3 contains 13 residues. Germline V gives CDR1 SGHDT, CDR2 YYEEEE. V trimming: 4 bases; J trimming: 6 bases; junction bases outside the gene matches: 6. CDR3 region: CASSRQGGAEAFF. CDR3 nucleotide sequence: TGTGCCAGCAGCCGACAGGGCGGAGCTGAAGCTTTCTTT.

V gene TRBV24-1 combines with J gene TRBJ2-2, with 12 bases aligning to TRBD1. Germline V gene lookup returns CDR1 KGHDR and CDR2 SFDVKD. The CDR3 length is 20 residues. Trimming at V came to 5 bases and at J to 0 bases, leaving 12 bases not matched to a gene. Here the CDR3 DNA reads TGTGCCACCAGTGTCGTTCCGGGACAGGGGGCTAATTCGAACACCGGGGAGCTGTTTTTT. As protein: CATSVVPGQGANSNTGELFF.

This CDR3 is CASSSVNSGNTIYF. The CDR3 region has the DNA TGTGCCAGCAGTAGCGTTAACTCTGGAAACACCATATATTTT. The V gene is TRBV6-5, the J gene TRBJ1-3; no clear D. The ends were cut back, 5 bases at V and 0 bases at J, with 8 bases in the middle. Per germline, CDR1 MNHEY and CDR2 SVGAGI. The length of the CDR3 is 14 residues.

The chain employs TRBV30 and TRBJ2-3, with D possibly matching TRBD2 (7 bases). There are 14 residues in the CDR3. Germline-derived CDR1 and CDR2 are GTSNPN and SVGIG (reference sequence). Deletions cut 1 base from V and 5 bases from J, with 13 bases between. CDR3 region: CAWSGGGSGDTQYF. The CDR3 DNA sequence: TGTGCCTGGAGTGGGGGGGGCTCCGGAGATACGCAGTATTTT.

The chain combines TRBV4-3 with TRBJ1-1; possibly TRBD1 for D (5 bases). The CDR3 is 13 residues long. The germline CDR1 and CDR2 sequences are LGHNA and YSLEER. V was shortened by 0 bases and J by 12 bases, with 14 bases between the two germline ends. This CDR3 is CASSQEGRAAPFF. The CDR3 DNA sequence: TGCGCCAGCAGCCAAGAGGGCAGGGCCGCTCCTTTCTTT.

V and J are TRBV24-1 and TRBJ1-2; 11 nucleotides match TRBD1. The V gene's germline CDR1 is KGHDR and CDR2 SFDVKD. Trimming took 5 bases from V and 4 from J; bases not matched to a gene: 2. The length of the CDR3 is 14 residues. The CDR3 spells CATSVGQGGYGYTF. The CDR3 DNA reads TGTGCCACCAGTGTGGGACAGGGGGGCTATGGCTACACCTTC.

This clone was seen a handful of times. This chain uses TRBV6-5 with TRBJ2-3, with D maybe TRBD2 (6 bases). The length of the CDR3 is 16 residues. Germline V gives CDR1 MNHEY, CDR2 SVGAGI. V was pared by 4 bases and J by 2 bases, with 16 bases between. CDR3 coding DNA: TGTGCCAGCAGTTCCCTGGGCGGGACCTACACAGATACGCAGTATTTT. It codes for CASSSLGGTYTDTQYF.

J is TRBJ1-1 and V is TRBV6-2 or TRBV6-3, with D uncertain. The germline V gene has CDR1 MNHEY and CDR2 SVGEGT. CDR3 size: 14 residues. The V end was cut by 0 bases, the J end by 3 bases, with 8 bases between. In nucleotides, the CDR3 is TGTGCCAGCAGTTACTCTGGGGAGTACACTGAAGCTTTCTTT. Protein sequence: CASSYSGEYTEAFF.

The gene calls are TRBV19 and TRBJ2-1; the match to TRBD1 covers 9 bases. With 11 bases clipped from V and 1 base from J, the junction kept 9 bases outside the gene matches. CDR3 length: 15 residues. CDR1 is LNHDA and CDR2 is SQIVND in the germline V gene (reference sequence). CDR3 coding DNA: TGTGCCTCCTCCACCGGGACAGGGTCCTACAATGAGCAGTTCTTC. Its translation is CASSTGTGSYNEQFF.

The chain combines TRBV6-4 with TRBJ1-2; D may be TRBD1 (6 bases). The CDR3 extends over 14 amino acids. Trimming removed 2 bases from V and 7 bases from J, with 14 bases in between. Per germline, CDR1 MRHNA and CDR2 SNTAGT. CDR3 DNA: TGTGCCAGCAGTGACCAGGGGCGAATCGGTGGCTACACCTTC. Amino acids: CASSDQGRIGGYTF.

This chain uses TRBV11-2 with TRBJ2-7; D possibly corresponds to TRBD2 (5 bases). The CDR3 is 15 residues long. With 5 bases removed from V and 3 bases from J, the gap between germline ends came to 17 bases. Germline-derived CDR1 and CDR2 are SGHAT and FQNNGV. The CDR3 DNA reads as TGTGCCAGCAGCCCCCAGATAGAGGGTTTCTACGAGCAGTACTTC. It encodes CASSPQIEGFYEQYF. The full variable domain, completed using reference TRBV11-2 and TRBJ2-7, is EAGVAQSPRYKIIEKRQSVAFWCNPISGHATLYWYQQILGQGPKLLIQFQNNGVVDDSQLPKDRFSAERLKGVDSTLKIQPAKLEDSAVYLCASSPQIEGFYEQYFGPGTRLTVT.

This clone has a single count. V usage is TRBV6-5 and J usage is TRBJ2-1; 9 bases fit TRBD2. The CDR3 totals 15 residues. The trim removed 6 bases at V and 8 bases at J, leaving 11 bases unmatched. Germline CDR1 MNHEY, CDR2 SVGAGI. For the CDR3, the DNA is TGTGCCAGCAGCAAAATAGCGGGAGTTTATCATGAGCAGTTCTTC. Translating it yields CASSKIAGVYHEQFF.

The chain employs TRBV27 and TRBJ2-6; D gene unclear. This CDR3 region has 13 residues. Trimming removed 6 bases at V and 12 bases at J, with 15 bases between. CDR1 MNHEY and CDR2 SMNVEV come from the germline V gene (reference sequence). CDR3 in amino acids: CASSTGEPIVLTF. CDR3 bases: TGTGCCAGCAGCACCGGAGAGCCAATCGTCCTGACTTTC.

The rearrangement joins TRBV12-3 or TRBV12-4 to TRBJ2-5; no clear D gene. V lost 1 base, J lost 1 base, and 4 bases lay in between. This CDR3 is 13 amino acids long. The CDR3 DNA reads as TGTGCCAGCAGTTTAGGGCCCCAAGAGACCCAGTACTTC. Its translation: CASSLGPQETQYF.

The chain uses TRBV5-1 and TRBJ1-1, with D perhaps TRBD1 (6 bases). Germline V gene lookup returns CDR1 SGHRS and CDR2 YFSETQ. This CDR3 comprises 14 residues. Trimming removed 0 bases at V and 4 bases at J, with 10 bases between. CDR3 nucleotides: TGCGCCAGCAGCTTGGCAGGGGCATTCACTGAAGCTTTCTTT. Protein product: CASSLAGAFTEAFF. The variable domain in full, completed from reference TRBV5-1 and TRBJ1-1, reads KAGVTQTPRYLIKTRGQQVTLSCSPISGHRSVSWYQQTPGQGLQFLFEYFSETQRNKGNFPGRFSGRQFSNSRSEMNVSTLELGDSALYLCASSLAGAFTEAFFGQGTRLTVV.

The rearrangement uses TRBV19 and TRBJ1-4; TRBD1 matches 7 bases. With 8 bases clipped from V and 0 bases from J, the junction kept 6 bases outside the gene matches. This CDR3 comprises 15 residues. Looked up from germline, CDR1 is LNHDA and CDR2 is SQIVND (reference sequence). Written as DNA, the CDR3 is TGTGCCAGTCGCAGACAGGGAACAACTAATGAAAAACTGTTTTTT. It translates to CASRRQGTTNEKLFF.

This clone was counted only a few times. Other DNA sequences in the sample encode the same CDR3. This chain joins TRBV11-1 and TRBJ2-1; 9 bases are shared with TRBD2. V shed 1 base and J 4 bases; nucleotides not matched to a gene: 2. This CDR3 is 15 amino acids long. From germline, CDR1 is SGHAT and CDR2 FQDESV (reference sequence). The CDR3 sequence is CASSLGLAGYNEQFF. CDR3 DNA: TGTGCCAGCAGCTTAGGGCTAGCGGGGTACAATGAGCAGTTCTTC.

This rearrangement joins TRBV5-5 to TRBJ1-1; D is possibly TRBD1 (5 bases). Germline V CDR1 and CDR2: SGHKS, YYEKEE (reference sequence). The CDR3 contains 13 residues. The CDR3 loop is CATEGLGGTGAFF. CDR3 nucleotides: TGTGCAACAGAGGGGCTAGGAGGGACGGGAGCTTTCTTT.

The CDR3 region is CASSLPGAETQYF. The CDR3 region has the DNA TGTGCCAGCAGCTTGCCTGGGGCAGAGACCCAGTACTTC. The rearrangement joins TRBV5-4 to TRBJ2-5; perhaps TRBD1 as D (5 bases). V was trimmed by 1 base and J by 4 bases, leaving 8 bases between them. This CDR3 is built from 13 residues. In germline, CDR1 is SGHNT, CDR2 YYREEE (reference sequence). The full variable domain, completed using reference TRBV5-4 and TRBJ2-5, is ETGVTQSPTHLIKTRGQQVTLRCSSQSGHNTVSWYQQALGQGPQFIFQYYREEENGRGNFPPRFSGLQFPNYSSELNVNALELDDSALYLCASSLPGAETQYFGPGTRLLVL.

Many counts were recorded for this clone. This chain uses TRBV19 with TRBJ2-2, with 10 bases aligning to TRBD1. The CDR3 totals 13 residues. CDR1 is LNHDA and CDR2 is SQIVND in the germline V gene (reference sequence). J gave up 5 bases and V 8 bases, and 2 bases lay outside the gene matches. The CDR3 DNA follows: TGTGCCAGTGACAGGGGGCCGACCGGGGAGCTGTTTTTT. This translates into CASDRGPTGELFF.

The genes are TRBV4-2 and TRBJ2-5, with a possible D match to TRBD2 (6 bases). Germline V CDR1 and CDR2: LGHNA, YNFKEQ. CDR3 length equals 15 residues. Trimming took off 2 bases at V and 1 base at J, with 11 bases between the two ends. In nucleotides, the CDR3 is TGTGCCAGCAGCCAAAACCGGGAGAGCCAAGAGACCCAGTACTTC. Residues: CASSQNRESQETQYF.

The chain employs TRBV11-1 and TRBJ2-5; 9 bases line up with TRBD1. CDR1 is SGHAT and CDR2 is FQDESV in the germline V gene (reference sequence). V gave up 5 bases and J gave up 4 bases; unmatched junction bases: 5. This CDR3 is 14 amino acids long. The CDR3 DNA follows: TGTGCCAGCAGCCCGCAGACAGGGGGAGAGACCCAGTACTTC. This translates into CASSPQTGGETQYF.

This chain links TRBV6-2 or TRBV6-3 with TRBJ1-1; no clear D. Between the trimmed V and J ends, which lost 0 bases and 3 bases, there was a span of 8 bases. Per germline, CDR1 MNHEY and CDR2 SVGEGT. The CDR3 has 14 residues. CDR3 in amino acids: CASSYSVAYTEAFF. The DNA of the CDR3 is TGTGCCAGCAGTTACTCCGTGGCTTACACTGAAGCTTTCTTT.

This chain connects TRBV27 to TRBJ1-4, with D perhaps matching TRBD1 (5 bases). V was cut by 5 bases and J by 2 bases, with 9 bases left in between. This CDR3 contains 14 residues. Germline V gene lookup returns CDR1 MNHEY and CDR2 SMNVEV (reference sequence). The chain's CDR3 is CASSLRATNEKLFF. Written as DNA, the CDR3 is TGTGCCAGCAGTCTCAGGGCGACTAATGAAAAACTGTTTTTT.

This clone was seen more than once but under ten times. This chain connects TRBV7-3 to TRBJ2-7, with 7 bases identical to TRBD2. V lost 0 bases to trimming and J lost 6 bases; unmatched junction nucleotides: 8. Germline V CDR1 and CDR2: SGHTA, FQGTGA. The CDR3 contains 15 residues. CDR3 protein: CASSLTGGSRSEQYF. As DNA, the CDR3 is TGTGCCAGCAGCTTAACCGGCGGGAGCAGGAGCGAGCAGTACTTC.

The chain has TRBV2 and TRBJ1-1; possibly TRBD1 for D (5 bases). This CDR3 contains 13 residues. V dropped 6 bases and J dropped 7 bases, with 15 bases sitting between them. Germline V lookup: CDR1 SNHLY, CDR2 FYNNEI. Written as DNA, the CDR3 is TGTGCCAGCAGCGGACAAGGGTTGGGTGAAGCTTTCTTT. Residues: CASSGQGLGEAFF.